Sequencing of this T cell receptor (beta chain) was carried out in a study of cytomegalovirus exposure and HLA in healthy donors (dated by TCRdb to about 2017). General notes on the study: An earlier analysis of roughly 630 of the donors reported 276 Gb of sequence data and 117 million unique TCR beta sequences from 150 million to 200 million T cells. An early release covering some 640 HLA-typed donors comprised approximately 290 gigabases of sequencing data and roughly 85 million unique TCR sequences. Of the approximately 400 genotyped donors, approximately 82% fell in the genetic ancestry cluster associated with self-reported Caucasian donors. Alongside the repertoire data, information on donor age, sex, ethnicity and CMV serostatus was compiled. The study used immunosequencing to profile the T cell repertoires of approximately 640 subjects and linked those repertoires to cytomegalovirus serostatus. An earlier analysis of roughly 600 of the donors used high-throughput TCR beta sequencing to judge whether each TCR beta V gene segment behaved as functional or pseudogenic. Among around 400 genotyped donors of the cohort, an average of around 250,000 unique TCR beta nucleotide sequences was sequenced per donor, of which about 19% were non-productive. In addition to the first cohort of approximately 650 subjects, a separate validation cohort of 120 different subjects was used. The study combined high-throughput TCR immunosequencing, statistical association of individual TCRs with disease status, and machine learning to predict cytomegalovirus infection status. A later analysis re-examined previously published TCR beta repertoires from around 670 donors and added high-resolution HLA genotyping to investigate patterns of TCR occurrence. Every repertoire in the discovery cohort had been generated on one and the same sequencing platform. The later analysis used no new phenotypic data to find candidate immune exposures, relying instead on TCR beta sequences and their occurrence across donors. A later genetic analysis took genome-wide SNP genotypes for about 55% of the 666 donors and used that subset as a discovery cohort. The number of donors typed differed by locus, with about 629-630 for A, B, C, DRB1 and DQB1, roughly 520 for DQA1, over 600 for DPA1, and about 450 for DPB1. A handful of DR-DQ haplotypes were handled as single units for association and clustering because linkage in the cohort was strong. The study aimed to test whether signatures of past pathogen exposure could be identified by cataloging public T cell receptors. HLA typing included class I and class II loci at four-digit resolution.

Turning to this clone: It lacks a known antigen. Base qualities are not at hand, and no much larger clone is one base apart.

Study-wide findings and limitations: When HLA alleles, especially DR and DQ, strongly co-occurred, TCR associations were difficult to assign to individual alleles. In an earlier analysis of some 500 of the donors, most TCR beta V segments were observed in productive rearrangements about 87% or about 30% of the time, broadly matching IMGT annotations. For the cohort, immune exposure information was limited to CMV serostatus. Roughly uniform sequencing depth across donors was assumed in presence/absence analyses, although this assumption may not hold. According to a later genetic analysis, donors in an Asian-associated ancestry cluster had fewer N-insertions in productive TCRs than the roughly 700-donor mean. The classifier was reported to diagnose cytomegalovirus status with high specificity and sensitivity in both the original and validation cohorts. A later analysis found that TCR association rates varied across HLA loci, with DRB1 alleles showing the most associated TCRs and HLA-C alleles the fewest. A later analysis found that HLA-associated TCR beta chains were more clonally expanded and had lower generation probabilities than equally common non-associated chains. Correlated functional status among segregating V segments might reflect linkage disequilibrium, but an unknown experimental factor could not be ruled out. It was suggested by the authors that the approach could potentially be generalized to other disease states and immunological phenotypes. A few of the identified cytomegalovirus-associated TCR beta chains were confirmed in vitro to be specific for cytomegalovirus antigens. Across donors, most TCR sequences were observed very rarely, whereas some public TCRs were present in many individuals. The cohort was sequenced for TCR beta chains only, and without alpha or paired-chain data the features that could be detected were limited. The sequencing pipeline was judged likely to have produced a cluster of highly shared sequence variants as a technical artifact. At a false discovery rate of 0.05, a later analysis linked 15,000 to 20,000 TCR beta sequences to specific HLA alleles. Because HLA typing was missing for some donors at each locus, association tests included only the typed subset. A further reported finding was that TCR beta sequences accurately predicted the HLA-A and HLA-B alleles for most subjects in the first cohort. In a later analysis, several top co-occurrence clusters were reported to appear linked to parvovirus B19, influenza, CMV and Epstein-Barr virus. In a later genetic analysis, a missense DCLRE1C variant was associated with V-gene and J-gene trimming of TCR beta chains, and the association was replicated in an independent cohort. Because counts were too low, some 16 rarely observed V segments, including chromosome 9 orphons, were excluded from the earlier analysis of several hundred of the donors. According to a later analysis, most CMV-associated TCR beta chains appeared to be HLA-restricted, and the HLA associations seemed to be driven largely by CMV exposure. The study listed 164 TCR beta chains as associated with cytomegalovirus. Because the 87-base-pair reads could not distinguish some IMGT-functional V segments, including TRBV6-2 and TRBV6-3, those segments were excluded.

Libraries were built with the immunoSEQ multiplex PCR assay. For the multiplex PCR, a mixture combining 60 forward primers for TCR Vbeta segments and 13 reverse primers for TCR Jbeta segments was used. Amplification of the CDR3 region of rearranged TCR beta genes was performed with a multiplex PCR assay on genomic DNA. The amplified TCR beta libraries were sequenced on the Illumina HiSeq System as 87-base-pair reads. The authors processed their data as follows. In a later analysis, tens of millions of unique TCR beta chains were counted across the 690 or so repertoires, and approximately 9.9 million of these chains were shared by at least two donors. To remove PCR and sequencing errors, raw reads were error-corrected and collapsed into unique sequences using a nearest-neighbor algorithm that merged closely related sequences. Alignment of CDR3 sequences to IMGT reference sequences was used to assign V, D and J gene segments. Each retained sequence needed at least a six-nucleotide match to both a V gene segment and a J gene segment. A rearrangement counted as productive if the CDR3 had no stop codons and remained in frame with V and J, and every other rearrangement counted as non-productive. CDR3 was defined according to IMGT convention as the region running from the second conserved V-encoded cysteine to the conserved J-encoded phenylalanine. In an earlier analysis of more than 550 of the donors, sequences lacking an unambiguous match to a single V gene segment were excluded. An earlier analysis of several hundred of the donors classified V segments as functional when productive rearrangements were above 56.7% and as segregating when the standard deviation between donors was above 5%. A statistical classification framework was built for diagnosing cytomegalovirus status from the catalog of TCR beta chain sequences. A later analysis assigned V and J genes by comparing TCR nucleotide sequences with IMGT/GENE-DB human TR gene sequences. Using the TCRdist pipeline, a later analysis assigned CDR3 sequences along with most-parsimonious VDJ recombination scenarios. In a later analysis, each TCR beta chain was defined by its CDR3 amino acid sequence together with its V-gene family, and reads without a unique V-gene family were excluded. A later analysis removed over 500 highly shared, low-generation-probability nucleotide sequences to deal with suspected cross-contamination and a sequencing artifact. For each public chain, a later analysis derived a clonal expansion index from normalized ranks of inferred template counts within each repertoire. In a later analysis, generation probabilities were computed with a VDJ recombination model fitted to out-of-frame rearrangements, and the resulting probabilities were checked against IGoR. In a later analysis, hypergeometric tests were used to score TCR-TCR, TCR-HLA and TCR-CMV co-occurrence, with a repertoire-size bias correction applied to TCR pairs. In a later analysis, false discovery rates were estimated by permuting HLA or CMV assignments 20 times. In a later analysis, co-occurring TCRs were grouped using DBSCAN, with TCRdist sequence similarity added in when clustering inside HLA-allele-positive subsets. Repertoires with fewer than 30,000 or more than 120,000 public chains, plus five repertoires with anomalous nucleotide sharing, were excluded from co-occurrence clustering. TCRdb provides this immuneACCESS table in a form limited to in-frame rearrangements. Some clones are lacking; in checked studies, under half of them reflect an unresolved V gene, and why the rest are absent is not known. V, J and clone size reflect that table, while D and trimming were determined from the DNA. The sample includes roughly 150,000 clones, with 70% to 80% observed a single time. The ten biggest clones cover approximately 15% of the sample.

The cohort was made up of approximately 700 healthy bone marrow donors. Cohort members were all nominally healthy when sampled, although unrecorded immune exposures were likely present. The donor tested CMV seronegative and was one of the 352 seronegative cohort members. A peripheral blood sample was provided by each donor, and peripheral blood mononuclear cells were used for TCR beta sequencing. Genomic DNA extraction from the blood cell samples was performed with the Qiagen DNeasy Blood Extraction Kit. The CDR3 measures 13 amino acids from cysteine to phenylalanine. The sequence is cut down to CDR3 DNA, 39 bases in frame from base 1. Via the germline V gene (reference sequence), CDR1 is SGHAT and CDR2 FQDESV. After removal of 5 bases from V and 7 bases from J, the junction retains 5 bases not matched to a gene.

This chain is built from TRBV11-1 and TRBJ1-2; TRBD1 lines up with 9 middle nucleotides. This receptor was obtained from a woman in her forties in good health and CMV-seronegative. Sequenced input: PBMCs. The DNA sequence follows: TGTGCCAGCAGCCAGGGACAGGGTACTGGCTACACCTTC. This sequence encodes CASSQGQGTGYTF.